Listed here is a single T cell receptor (beta chain). Combining a sample-barcoded 5' primer with a J-beta primer mix, a second PCR ran for roughly 7 to 11 cycles. TCRdb recomputed calls from the 5' RACE reads with MiXCR, one row per CDR3 protein. The sample has 380,000 or so distinct CDR3 sequences; roughly half are singletons. The source of the sample is a study of blood T cells in healthy people across ages. V dropped 2 bases and J dropped 3 bases, with 11 bases sitting between them. Germline CDR1 and CDR2: SGHRS and YFSETQ. CDR3 size: 14 residues. This TCR derives from a man in his sixties in good health. The sequencing input was blood. J is TRBJ1-2 and V is TRBV5-1; tentatively, D is TRBD1 (5 bases). CDR3 DNA sequence: TGCGCCAGCAGCTTAAGGGGAGCGGACTATGGCTACACCTTC. As protein: CASSLRGADYGYTF.